The rows below give T cell receptor beta chains drawn from one sample of a study of shared clonotypes between healthy human individuals. Some clones are missing from TCRdb's copy, which holds only in-frame ones; the method was immunoSEQ multiplex PCR. The repertoire includes some 2,500,000 clones, 90% to 95% of them detected once, and roughly 0.36% sits in the top ten. Material for sequencing was naive CD4+ T cells from PBMCs. The receptor set was obtained from a man aged 18 to 29 in good health. Some clones in this sample may be carry-over from other donors' samples. Both conserved end residues are part of each CDR3. Fields, in order: CDR3 protein, J gene, clone size, V gene, D gene. A D gene is named only where the DNA matches it firmly. Clone size is not always given. Where it is, it says once, few, many or a class for expanded clones.

CASSPGQHGETQYF,TRBJ2-5,-,TRBV11-3,TRBD1
CASSGQASSYNSPLHF,TRBJ1-6,-,TRBV2,-
CASSVEPGNTEAFF,TRBJ1-1,-,TRBV9,-
CASSEARGRNSPLHF,TRBJ1-6,-,TRBV6-1,-
CASSWDNYNEQFF,TRBJ2-1,-,TRBV5-1,-
CAWSVLKGNLETQYF,TRBJ2-5,-,TRBV30,-
CASSARTDNYGYTF,TRBJ1-2,-,TRBV7-9,-
CASSGTSVYNEQFF,TRBJ2-1,-,TRBV2,TRBD2
CASTPSEQYF,TRBJ2-7,once,TRBV2,-
CASSLGGQRSYEQYF,TRBJ2-7,-,TRBV28,-
CASTNRVSGANVLTF,TRBJ2-6,-,TRBV2,-
CASSSFPTGYEQYF,TRBJ2-7,once,TRBV28,-
CASSLGAGTDTQYF,TRBJ2-3,-,TRBV5-1,-
CASSLAFRNTGGYYEQYF,TRBJ2-7,-,TRBV11-2,TRBD1
CASKGLAATNEQFF,TRBJ2-1,-,TRBV14,TRBD2
CASSPQGAGVTDTQYF,TRBJ2-3,-,TRBV11-2,TRBD2
CASSQFGGPYEQYF,TRBJ2-7,-,TRBV28,-
CASSPGLAKNIQYF,TRBJ2-4,-,TRBV7-2,-
CASSEARRITDTQYF,TRBJ2-3,once,TRBV6-1,-
CASSSPDPMSGNQETQYF,TRBJ2-5,-,TRBV28,TRBD2
CASSSGPIGRETQYF,TRBJ2-5,-,TRBV27,TRBD2
CASSLGTSGTLGGEQYF,TRBJ2-7,once,TRBV7-9,TRBD2
CASSGTFYEQYF,TRBJ2-7,-,TRBV6-1,-
CASGLGRTEKNQPQHF,TRBJ1-5,-,TRBV12-5,-
CSARIRDEQFF,TRBJ2-1,-,TRBV20-1,-
CASSLAGGAGDTQYF,TRBJ2-3,-,TRBV7-2,TRBD1
CASSLPRYGYTF,TRBJ1-2,once,TRBV28,-
CASSTRTGILDNYGYTF,TRBJ1-2,-,TRBV27,TRBD1
CASSLGPGTGFYEQYF,TRBJ2-7,-,TRBV28,TRBD1
CASSVFTGGRTEAFF,TRBJ1-1,-,TRBV9,TRBD1
CASSYRGRGSYNEQFF,TRBJ2-1,-,TRBV28,TRBD1
CASNRRTEAFF,TRBJ1-1,-,TRBV28,-
CASSYAGTGDTLEQYF,TRBJ2-7,-,TRBV6-5,TRBD1
CASSPPGTKNYGYTF,TRBJ1-2,-,TRBV9,-
CAIQLAGERSTQYF,TRBJ2-3,-,TRBV10-3,TRBD2
CASSPGTGAPIHYSDTQYF,TRBJ2-3,-,TRBV9,TRBD1
CASSPGQATYGYTF,TRBJ1-2,few,TRBV18,TRBD1